Each of the 10 T cell receptor beta chains below was sequenced from the same sample in a study of shared clonotypes between healthy human individuals. Data came from immunoSEQ multiplex PCR; TCRdb stores just in-frame clones and leaves some out. The sample comprises over 2 million clones, roughly 94% of which are singletons, and 0.1% to 0.15% rests with the top ten. The sample taken for sequencing was naive CD4+ T cells sorted from blood. Noted subset: CD45RA+ positively selected. The receptor set was obtained from a man aged 18 to 30 in good health.

The chain uses TRBV5-6 and TRBJ2-5, with 10 bases matching TRBD1. Germline assignment: CDR1 SGHDT and CDR2 YYEEEE. CDR3 length equals 15 residues. J was trimmed by 5 bases and V by 4 bases; bases with no gene match: 8. The CDR3 bases are TGTGCCAGCAGCGGGGACAGGGGCGGGGTGGAGACCCAGTACTTC. Amino acids: CASSGDRGGVETQYF.

This clone was recorded once. The chain is built from TRBV10-3 and TRBJ2-4; D remains unclear. There are 14 residues in the CDR3. Germline V gives CDR1 ENHRY, CDR2 SYGVKD. Trimming removed 2 bases from V and 7 bases from J, with 12 bases in between. CDR3: CAISEQANPNIQYF. For the CDR3, the DNA is TGTGCCATCAGTGAGCAAGCGAATCCGAACATTCAGTACTTC.

The V and J genes are TRBV7-9 and TRBJ1-5; 11 positions agree with TRBD1. The V gene's germline CDR1 is SEHNR and CDR2 FQNEAQ (reference sequence). Unmatched junction bases numbered 0, after V lost 0 bases and J lost 2 bases. This CDR3 is built from 16 residues. Here the CDR3 reads CASSLAGQGGNQPQHF. CDR3 DNA sequence: TGTGCCAGCAGCTTAGCGGGACAGGGGGGCAATCAGCCCCAGCATTTT.

The gene calls are TRBV27 and TRBJ1-6; D not resolved. V lost 2 bases and J lost 7, with 15 bases in between. CDR1 is MNHEY and CDR2 is SMNVEV in the germline V gene (reference sequence). The CDR3 has 16 amino acids. CDR3 nucleotides: TGTGCCAGCAGTTTAGGTGTCCAGGTCCCAAATTCACCCCTCCACTTT. The encoded protein is CASSLGVQVPNSPLHF.

The gene calls are TRBV7-2 and TRBJ2-5, with TRBD2 matching 7 bases. The junction had 6 bases not matched to a gene; V was cut back by 6 bases and J by 2 bases. The CDR3 has 14 amino acids. Germline lookup yields CDR1 SGHTA and CDR2 FQGNSA. The CDR3 loop is CASRLGGSQETQYF. For the CDR3, the DNA is TGTGCCAGCAGACTGGGGGGGAGTCAAGAGACCCAGTACTTC.

The gene calls are TRBV4-1 and TRBJ2-7; 13 bases line up with TRBD2. The V gene's germline CDR1 is MGHRA and CDR2 YSYEKL. The J segment lost 5 bases and the V segment lost 2 bases, leaving 3 bases of the junction unmatched. CDR3 length: 15 amino acids. The CDR3 DNA reads as TGCGCCAGCAGCCAACTGGGACTAGCGGGAAACGAGCAGTACTTC. This translates into CASSQLGLAGNEQYF.

This clone was observed a handful of times. The chain is built from TRBV10-2 and TRBJ1-5; D unresolved. The V end was cut by 6 bases, the J end by 4 bases, with 13 bases between. The length of the CDR3 is 14 residues. Germline lookup yields CDR1 WSHSY and CDR2 SAAADI. As DNA, the CDR3 is TGCGCCAGCAGAGAGACCTCGTCGAATCAGCCCCAGCATTTT. Its translation is CASRETSSNQPQHF.

As for this clone: At the DNA level, this CDR3 is encoded by other sequences in the same sample as well. The V gene is TRBV30, the J gene TRBJ2-6; no definite D call. CDR3 length: 13 residues. The V and J ends lost 5 bases and 0 bases respectively, with 5 bases between them. Germline V gene data show CDR1 as GTSNPN and CDR2 as SVGIG (reference sequence). The CDR3 loop reads CAWRISGANVLTF. DNA for the CDR3: TGTGCCTGGCGAATCTCTGGGGCCAACGTCCTGACTTTC.

This clone was observed once. The CDR3 sequence is CSVRIGGRNQPQHF. The CDR3 DNA reads TGCAGCGTTCGGATAGGCGGTCGAAATCAGCCCCAGCATTTT. The rearrangement joins TRBV29-1 to TRBJ1-5; no definite D call. V dropped 5 bases and J dropped 4 bases, with 15 bases sitting between them. In germline, CDR1 is SQVTM, CDR2 ANQGSEA. The CDR3 has 14 residues. Full variable domain (outside the CDR3, taken from reference TRBV29-1 and TRBJ1-5): SAVISQKPSRDICQRGTSLTIQCQVDSQVTMMFWYRQQPGQSLTLIATANQGSEATYESGFVIDKFPISRPNLTFSTLTVSNMSPEDSSIYLCSVRIGGRNQPQHFGDGTRLSIL.

The chain joins TRBV6-6 to TRBJ2-7; D is undetermined. V was cut by 2 bases and J by 4 bases, with 12 bases left in between. In germline, CDR1 is MNHNY, CDR2 SVGAGI (reference sequence). This CDR3 comprises 14 residues. In nucleotides, the CDR3 is TGTGCCAGCAGTTACACGGCTTCTTCTTACGAGCAGTACTTC. As protein: CASSYTASSYEQYF.